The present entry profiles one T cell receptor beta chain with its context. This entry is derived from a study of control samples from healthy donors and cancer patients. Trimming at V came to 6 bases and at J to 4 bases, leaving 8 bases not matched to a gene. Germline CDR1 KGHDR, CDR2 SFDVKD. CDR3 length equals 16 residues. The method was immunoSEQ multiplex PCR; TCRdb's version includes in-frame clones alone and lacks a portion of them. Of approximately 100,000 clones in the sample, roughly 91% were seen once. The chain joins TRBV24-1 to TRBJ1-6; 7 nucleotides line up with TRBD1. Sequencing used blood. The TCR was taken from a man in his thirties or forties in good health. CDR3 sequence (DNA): TGTGCCACCAGTAGTCCGACAGGGAATTATAATTCACCCCTCCACTTT. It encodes CATSSPTGNYNSPLHF.